What follows is one TCR beta chain and its context. This entry comes from a study of blood T cell repertoires in COVID-19. The germline V gene has CDR1 MDHEN and CDR2 SYDVKM. The CDR3 covers 14 residues. The V and J ends lost 2 bases and 2 bases respectively, with 8 bases between them. Original processing notes: Estimated nucleated cell counts came from reference gene primer amplification. Assay used: immunoSEQ multiplex PCR; TCRdb lists only in-frame clones, some missing. V and J calls and clone size follow that table, whereas D and trimming were derived from the DNA. The table lists approximately 67,000 clones, about 87% of them singletons.

The J gene is TRBJ2-3, the V gene TRBV28, with D perhaps TRBD1 (6 bases). The sample consisted of peripheral blood. This sequence originates from a man aged 45-65 years with active COVID-19. CDR3 protein: CASSLAGATDTQYF. CDR3 nucleotide sequence: TGTGCCAGCAGTTTAGCAGGGGCCACAGATACGCAGTATTTT.